This T cell receptor beta chain derives from a study of vaccination effects on CD4 cells after COVID-19. Within the ViraFEST assay, antigen-specific CD4+ T cells underwent expansion with viral peptide pools prior to sequencing. The culture ran for 10 days, and then CD4+ T cells were isolated. Of the BNT162b2 and mRNA-1273 vaccines, participants received two doses of one or the other. Researchers reported culturing 2 million to 2.5 million PBMC in each well, adding about 11 IU/ml IL-2 and approximately 10 ug/ml peptides. The V gene's germline CDR1 is SGHTA and CDR2 FQGNSA. The CDR3 covers 13 residues. V lost 5 bases to trimming and J lost 5 bases; unmatched junction nucleotides: 4. Only in-frame clones appear in the TCRdb table, and some are missing; sequencing was by immunoSEQ multiplex PCR. The table lists 75,000 to 100,000 clones, around four fifths of them singletons. This clone has a single count. Its target is not known.

This chain connects TRBV7-2 to TRBJ2-5, with 8 bases aligning to TRBD1. This clonotype was sampled from a human donor who received a COVID-19 vaccine. This specimen consisted of CD4+ T cells from PBMCs cultured with HCoV-OC43 spike peptides, obtained after COVID-19 vaccination. The subset denotes: HCoV-OC43 spike overlapping peptide pool stimulation. The CDR3 protein is CASSRGQGETQYF. The CDR3, as DNA: TGTGCCAGCAGCCGCGGACAGGGCGAGACCCAGTACTTC.